This TCR beta chain was profiled in a study of CD8+ T cells in alopecia areata. RNA, once extracted, was reverse transcribed into cDNA for use as the sequencing template. Data came from immunoSEQ multiplex PCR; TCRdb stores just in-frame clones and leaves some out. The sample holds 150,000 to 160,000 clones; under 60% are singletons and the top ten take 19%. The CDR3 has 15 amino acids. After removal of 4 bases from V and 5 bases from J, the junction contained 7 bases not matched to a gene. Germline lookup yields CDR1 SGHNT and CDR2 YYREEE (reference sequence). Sequencing was performed on CD8+ T cells sorted from blood, taken at week 0. The V gene is TRBV5-4, the J gene TRBJ1-4; TRBD1 matches 8 bases. The TCR originated in a human donor with alopecia areata. The CDR3 DNA reads TGTGCCAGCAGCCGCTGGACAGGGTGGAATGAAAAACTGTTTTTT. It translates to CASSRWTGWNEKLFF.